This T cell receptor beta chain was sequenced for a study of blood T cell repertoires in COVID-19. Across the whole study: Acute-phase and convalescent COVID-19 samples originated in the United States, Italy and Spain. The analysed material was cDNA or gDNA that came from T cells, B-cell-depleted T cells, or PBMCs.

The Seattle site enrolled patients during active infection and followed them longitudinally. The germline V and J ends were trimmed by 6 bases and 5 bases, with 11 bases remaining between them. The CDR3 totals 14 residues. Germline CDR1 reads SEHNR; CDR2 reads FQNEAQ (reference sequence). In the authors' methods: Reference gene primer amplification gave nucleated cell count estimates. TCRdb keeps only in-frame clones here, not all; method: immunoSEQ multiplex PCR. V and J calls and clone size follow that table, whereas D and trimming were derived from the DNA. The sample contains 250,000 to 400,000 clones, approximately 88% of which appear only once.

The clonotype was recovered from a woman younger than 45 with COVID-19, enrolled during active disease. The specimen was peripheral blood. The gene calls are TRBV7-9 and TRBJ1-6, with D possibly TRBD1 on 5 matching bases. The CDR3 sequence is CASRRDGDNSPLHF. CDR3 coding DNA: TGTGCCAGCAGGCGGGACGGCGATAATTCACCCCTCCACTTT.